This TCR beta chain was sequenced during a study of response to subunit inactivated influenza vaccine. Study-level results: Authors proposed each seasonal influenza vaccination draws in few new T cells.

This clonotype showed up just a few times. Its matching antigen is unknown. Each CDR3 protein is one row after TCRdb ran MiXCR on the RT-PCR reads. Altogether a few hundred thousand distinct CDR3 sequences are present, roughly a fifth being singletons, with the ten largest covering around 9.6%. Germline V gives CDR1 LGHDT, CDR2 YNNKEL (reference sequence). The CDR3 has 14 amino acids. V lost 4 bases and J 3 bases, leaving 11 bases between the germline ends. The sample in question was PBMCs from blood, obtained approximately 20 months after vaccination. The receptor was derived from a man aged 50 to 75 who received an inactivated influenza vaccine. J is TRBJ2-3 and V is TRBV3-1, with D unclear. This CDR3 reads CASSREALTDTQYF. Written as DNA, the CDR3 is TGTGCCAGCAGCCGGGAAGCTTTGACAGATACGCAGTATTTT.